The 22 T cell receptor beta chains presented below share a single source sample, sequenced in a study of T cells in Graves' hyperthyroidism and ophthalmopathy. Using RNA transcripts as the source, TCR beta CDR3 regions were amplified. First-round RT-PCR with HTBI primers amplified the TCR CDR3 region. TCRdb ran MiXCR on the multiplex PCR reads and lists one entry per CDR3 protein. The sample records about 160,000 distinct CDR3 sequences, 9.4% being singletons. What was sequenced was blood. These receptors were taken from a woman in her late teens or twenties with Graves' hyperthyroidism that later progressed to Graves' ophthalmopathy.

As regards this clonotype: A much larger clone is a single base away; this may be a read error. CDR3 sequence: CASSLETQLRAGTYEQHF. In DNA form, the CDR3 reads TGTGCCAGCAGCTTAGAGACCCAGCTAAGGGCGGGCACCTACGAGCAGCACTTC. The chain has TRBV11-2 and TRBJ2-7; possibly TRBD2 for D (5 bases). CDR1 is SGHAT, CDR2 FQNNGV, per germline. The CDR3 totals 18 residues.

The table lists this clonotype with many counts. The chain recombines TRBV20-1 with TRBJ2-7; D might be TRBD1 (5 bases). Per germline, CDR1 DFQATT and CDR2 SNEGSKA (reference sequence). There are 15 residues in the CDR3. V was pared by 0 bases and J by 2 bases, with 14 bases between. Written as DNA, the CDR3 is TGCAGTGCTAGAGATCTGGCAGGGCTCCCCTACGAGCAGTACTTC. It is translated as CSARDLAGLPYEQYF.

This clonotype was recorded at least ten times. This chain links TRBV28 with TRBJ2-2; D might be TRBD2 (5 bases). CDR1 MDHEN and CDR2 SYDVKM come from the germline V gene. The CDR3 consists of 14 residues. The V end was cut by 8 bases, the J end by 3 bases, with 13 bases between. In nucleotides, the CDR3 is TGTGCCAGCTCTACGGGATGGGACACCGGGGAGCTGTTTTTT. Encoded protein: CASSTGWDTGELFF.

This clonotype was observed a few times. This sequence joins TRBV19 and TRBJ2-1; D might be TRBD1 or TRBD2, each matching 6 bases. Germline loops: CDR1 LNHDA, CDR2 SQIVND (reference sequence). CDR3 length: 16 amino acids. V lost 3 bases and J 4 bases, leaving 16 bases between the germline ends. The CDR3 DNA is TGTGCCAGTAGTATCTCCCTAGGGGGACTTTACAATGAGCAGTTCTTC. This encodes CASSISLGGLYNEQFF.

The sample holds a few counts of this clonotype. The genes are TRBV19 and TRBJ1-5; D is uncertain. The CDR3 is 15 amino acids. V lost 7 bases and J 0 bases, leaving 13 bases between the germline ends. Germline V gene data show CDR1 as LNHDA and CDR2 as SQIVND (reference sequence). The CDR3 DNA reads as TGTGCCAGTATAGAAGCCCGTAATAGCAATCAGCCCCAGCATTTT. It encodes CASIEARNSNQPQHF.

This clonotype was counted many times. The J gene is TRBJ1-1, the V gene TRBV12-3 or TRBV12-4; the D gene is possibly TRBD1 (5 bases). V was shortened by 2 bases and J by 4 bases, with 11 bases between the two germline ends. This CDR3 comprises 14 residues. In DNA, the CDR3 is TGTGCCAGCAGTTTACCGGGGGGTAGCACTGAAGCTTTCTTT. It yields the protein CASSLPGGSTEAFF.

V gene TRBV18 combines with J gene TRBJ1-4; 10 nucleotides agree with TRBD1. Germline CDR1 KGHSH, CDR2 LQKENI. The ends lost 3 bases at V and 7 bases at J; junction bases unmatched: 5. The length of the CDR3 is 15 residues. For the CDR3, the DNA is TGTGCCAGCTCACCCGCCGGGACAGGGGTTGAAAAACTGTTTTTT. This sequence encodes CASSPAGTGVEKLFF.

This clonotype was detected many times. The chain is built from TRBV25-1 and TRBJ1-6; 9 bases map to TRBD1. Germline CDR1 MGHDK, CDR2 SYGVNS. There are 15 residues in the CDR3. The V segment lost 2 bases and the J segment 10 bases; nucleotides outside the gene matches: 6. The CDR3 here is CASSEPWTGVSPLHF. The CDR3, as DNA: TGTGCCAGCAGTGAACCTTGGACAGGGGTCTCACCCCTCCACTTT.

This clonotype was observed many times. The V call is TRBV20-1, the J call TRBJ2-3; D is undetermined. CDR1 is DFQATT and CDR2 is SNEGSKA in the germline V gene (reference sequence). The V and J ends lost 3 bases and 8 bases respectively, with 12 bases between them. This CDR3 contains 12 residues. This chain's CDR3 is CSASVLAITQYF. CDR3 in DNA: TGCAGTGCTAGTGTATTAGCCATTACGCAGTATTTT.

A word on this clonotype: A much more abundant neighbour one base away suggests this may be a read error. This chain uses TRBV5-8 with TRBJ1-1, with D perhaps TRBD1 (5 bases). Germline V gene lookup returns CDR1 SGHTS and CDR2 YDEGEE. The CDR3 contains 14 residues. This CDR3 reads CASNLPGMDTEAFF. The DNA for the CDR3 is TGTGCCAGCAACTTGCCAGGGATGGACACTGAAGCTTTCTTT.

This clonotype was seen repeatedly, ten times or more. V is TRBV20-1 and J is TRBJ1-2; D remains unclear. The CDR3 sequence is 12 residues long. CDR1 is DFQATT, CDR2 SNEGSKA, per germline (reference sequence). The V end was cut by 3 bases, the J end by 8 bases, with 13 bases between. The chain's CDR3 is CSASTRAGGYTF. Here the CDR3 DNA reads TGCAGTGCTAGCACGAGGGCGGGCGGCTACACCTTC.

This clonotype was counted at least ten times. J is TRBJ1-4 and V is TRBV20-1, with 7 positions matching TRBD1. Germline values: CDR1 DFQATT, CDR2 SNEGSKA (reference sequence). The ends lost 2 bases at V and 5 bases at J; junction bases unmatched: 5. The CDR3 length is 14 residues. The CDR3 loop reads CSARTGELNEKLFF. In DNA form, the CDR3 reads TGCAGTGCTAGAACAGGGGAGCTAAATGAAAAACTGTTTTTT.

This clonotype was seen at least ten times. The CDR3 protein is CAWSRFQTYNEQFF. The CDR3 DNA reads as TGTGCCTGGAGTAGGTTCCAAACGTACAATGAGCAGTTCTTC. This chain connects TRBV30 to TRBJ2-1; D call uncertain. The V and J ends lost 2 bases and 4 bases respectively, with 12 bases between them. Germline V gene data show CDR1 as GTSNPN and CDR2 as SVGIG (reference sequence). The CDR3 is made up of 14 amino acids.

The chain uses TRBV14 and TRBJ2-5; D may be TRBD2 (6 bases). The ends were cut back, 3 bases at V and 5 bases at J, with 19 bases in the middle. The CDR3 is made up of 16 amino acids. Germline V gene lookup returns CDR1 SGHDN and CDR2 FVKESK. The CDR3 DNA reads TGTGCCAGCAGCCAGTTAGCACTAGCAAAAAGGGAGACCCAGTACTTC. Translating gives CASSQLALAKRETQYF.

This clonotype came up many times. V is TRBV7-9 and J is TRBJ2-2; 7 nucleotides agree with TRBD1. Germline assignment: CDR1 SEHNR and CDR2 FQNEAQ (reference sequence). CDR3 size: 16 residues. J was trimmed by 0 bases and V by 10 bases; bases with no gene match: 11. CDR3 DNA sequence: TGTGCCACTTCGTTTAGGACAGGCACGAACACCGGGGAGCTGTTTTTT. It specifies CATSFRTGTNTGELFF.

The CDR3 DNA follows: TGCAGTGCTAGAGTCAAGCGGAGAAACTACAATGAGCAGTTCTTC. This gives the protein CSARVKRRNYNEQFF. The chain recombines TRBV20-1 with TRBJ2-1; D is perhaps TRBD2 (5 bases). CDR3 length: 15 amino acids. The V end lost 1 base, the J end lost 3 bases, and 13 bases lay between the germline ends. Germline-derived CDR1 and CDR2 are DFQATT and SNEGSKA (reference sequence).

At least ten counts were recorded for this clonotype. V gene TRBV19 combines with J gene TRBJ1-2; TRBD1 might be the D (5 bases). This CDR3 has 16 residues. The germline gives CDR1 LNHDA, CDR2 SQIVND (reference sequence). Trimming took off 6 bases at V and 1 base at J, with 18 bases between the two ends. The CDR3 DNA reads as TGTGCCAGTAGACAAAACCTCAGGGATATTAACTATGGCTACACCTTC. It encodes CASRQNLRDINYGYTF. The variable domain in full, completed from reference TRBV19 and TRBJ1-2, reads DGGITQSPKYLFRKEGQNVTLSCEQNLNHDAMYWYRQDPGQGLRLIYYSQIVNDFQKGDIAEGYSVSREKKESFPLTVTSAQKNPTAFYLCASRQNLRDINYGYTFGSGTRLTVV.

There are many counts of this clonotype. The chain recombines TRBV24-1 with TRBJ2-3; D may be TRBD2 (6 bases). Trimming shortened V by 3 bases and J by 2 bases, and 14 bases separated the two germline ends. Germline-derived CDR1 and CDR2 are KGHDR and SFDVKD. The CDR3 loop spans 16 amino acids. The CDR3 spells CATSDMRGGYTDTQYF. In DNA, the CDR3 is TGTGCCACCAGTGATATGCGGGGTGGGTACACAGATACGCAGTATTTT.

This clonotype was seen repeatedly, ten times or more. This CDR3 reads CASSVGTGLSPLHF. Here the CDR3 DNA reads TGTGCCAGCAGCGTAGGGACAGGTCTTTCACCCCTCCACTTT. This chain links TRBV9 with TRBJ1-6; 7 bases fit TRBD1. CDR3 length equals 14 residues. Germline V CDR1 and CDR2: SGDLS, YYNGEE. V shed 0 bases, J shed 9 bases, and the junction held 3 bases outside the gene matches.

This clonotype was observed many times. J is TRBJ1-1 and V is TRBV24-1, with D possibly TRBD1 on 5 matching bases. V was clipped by 5 bases and J by 5 bases, with 11 bases between them. Germline V gene sequence: CDR1 KGHDR, CDR2 SFDVKD. The CDR3 covers 13 residues. CDR3 bases: TGTGCCACCAGTGGCGCAGGGAGGACTGAAGCTTTCTTT. It specifies CATSGAGRTEAFF.

This clonotype appeared many times. This rearrangement joins TRBV28 to TRBJ2-3; D unclear. The germline V gene encodes CDR1 MDHEN and CDR2 SYDVKM. CDR3 length: 14 amino acids. Trimming cost V 3 bases and J 4 bases, with 11 bases left between them. The CDR3 protein is CASSLGPPPDTQYF. The DNA of the CDR3 is TGTGCCAGCAGTTTGGGTCCTCCCCCAGATACGCAGTATTTT. The full variable domain, its missing parts supplied by reference TRBV28 and TRBJ2-3, is DVKVTQSSRYLVKRTGEKVFLECVQDMDHENMFWYRQDPGLGLRLIYFSYDVKMKEKGDIPEGYSVSREKKERFSLILESASTNQTSMYLCASSLGPPPDTQYFGPGTRLTVL.

This clonotype occurred many times. The J gene is TRBJ1-3, the V gene TRBV20-1, with 9 bases matching TRBD1. The V and J ends lost 2 bases and 0 bases, in that order; junction bases with no gene match: 5. Germline CDR1 reads DFQATT; CDR2 reads SNEGSKA (reference sequence). The CDR3 consists of 16 residues. CDR3 DNA: TGCAGTGCTAGACGGACAGGGGCCATCTCTGGAAACACCATATATTTT. Protein product: CSARRTGAISGNTIYF.